This record covers a single TCR beta chain. The antigen is undetermined. This specimen belongs to a study of cytomegalovirus exposure and HLA in healthy donors. Study background: As an earlier analysis found, roughly 180 million T cells yielded 100 million to 130 million unique TCR beta sequences. Study-level points and caveats: Compared with the roughly 670-donor mean, an Asian-associated ancestry cluster reportedly had fewer N-insertions, according to a later analysis. Reports credit the classifier with highly specific, highly sensitive diagnosis of cytomegalovirus status.

Amplification used 60 Vbeta primers and 13 Jbeta primers. Here immunoSEQ multiplex PCR was the method, and the copy in TCRdb shows in-frame clones only, minus some. This sample has about 150,000 clones, with more than 60% found just once. This CDR3 has 16 amino acids. Germline V gives CDR1 SGHRS, CDR2 YFSETQ. The junction had 8 bases not matched to a gene; V was cut back by 0 bases and J by 4 bases. Specimen: PBMCs. The source is a woman in her thirties or forties in good health and CMV-seropositive. The chain employs TRBV5-1 and TRBJ2-7; 9 bases line up with TRBD2. This CDR3 is CASSLGERGAQYEQYF. The CDR3 nucleotides are TGCGCCAGCAGCTTGGGGGAGCGGGGGGCCCAATACGAGCAGTACTTC.